One TCR beta chain is described in this entry. Its specificity is unknown. Trimming pared 8 bases from V and 0 bases from J, leaving 12 bases between. CDR1 is SGHVS, CDR2 FNYEAQ, per germline. There are 14 residues in the CDR3. The data derive from a study of T-cell reconstitution after alpha-beta-depleted transplantation in children. Unique molecular identifiers were incorporated when the TCRbeta library was constructed. TCRdb itself ran the PCR reads through MiXCR, one entry per CDR3 protein. The profile shows 30,000 to 40,000 distinct CDR3 sequences, around 7% of them singletons. General study results and limits: Approximately two months post-transplant, alpha-beta T cells reportedly originated from several hundred expanded graft clones. Among T cells one year after transplant, newly produced cells accounted for most counts and diversity.

This chain links TRBV7-6 with TRBJ2-3, with D uncertain. The material was peripheral blood, obtained 60 days after TCRalphabeta/CD19-depleted stem cell transplant. The TCR sequence derives from a child less than two years old who had a stem cell transplant for acute myeloid leukemia, so the T cells may come from the graft donor. CDR3 residues: CASAVAASTDTQYF. CDR3 bases: TGTGCCAGCGCTGTAGCAGCTAGCACAGATACGCAGTATTTT.